The 27 T cell receptor beta chains in this list originate from one sample, sequenced in a study of regulatory T cells in long-lasting Graves disease. Relying on iRepertoire HTBI primers and Arm-PCR of CDR3 regions, the team built TCR beta libraries. TCRdb recomputed calls from the multiplex PCR reads with MiXCR, one row per CDR3 protein. The sample shows over 500,000 distinct CDR3 sequences, around 15% of them seen only once. Time point of the sample: newly diagnosed GD, antithyroid drugs for less than 3 months. Following extraction of RNA from PBMCs, that RNA was used to make the TCR library. The sample was also reused in another study, on T cells in Graves' hyperthyroidism and ophthalmopathy.

Specimen: peripheral blood mononuclear cells (PBMCs), collected at new diagnosis, from a patient treated with antithyroid drugs. The receptors originated from a man aged 18 to 29 with Graves disease.

V and J are TRBV10-1 and TRBJ2-1; D might be TRBD1 or TRBD2, each matching 5 bases. The CDR3 runs 16 residues. The V end lost 3 bases, the J end lost 5 bases, and 17 bases lay between the germline ends. Germline CDR1 reads WNHNN; CDR2 reads SYGVQD (reference sequence). CDR3 region: CASSDRTGPTDNEQFF. DNA for the CDR3: TGCGCCAGCAGTGATAGAACGGGACCCACTGACAATGAGCAGTTCTTC.

This clonotype was counted a few times. The rearrangement links TRBV7-8 to TRBJ1-4; tentative D call: TRBD1 (5 bases). This CDR3 is built from 16 residues. Germline CDR1 SGHVS, CDR2 FQNEAQ. Deletions cut 1 base from V and 6 bases from J, with 15 bases between. CDR3 bases: TGTGCCAGCAGCTTAGTCGGGACGGGCGTATATGAAAAACTGTTTTTT. Amino acids: CASSLVGTGVYEKLFF.

The chain couples TRBV6-2 or TRBV6-3 to TRBJ2-1, with 9 bases aligning to TRBD2. CDR1 MNHEY and CDR2 SVGEGT come from the germline V gene. V shed 0 bases and J 2 bases; nucleotides not matched to a gene: 8. The CDR3 is 18 amino acids. The CDR3 bases are TGTGCCAGCAGTTACTCGAGTGGACTAGCGTTTACCTACAATGAGCAGTTCTTC. Protein: CASSYSSGLAFTYNEQFF.

This clonotype occurred many times. This rearrangement joins TRBV27 to TRBJ2-7; D may be TRBD2 (5 bases). Germline loops: CDR1 MNHEY, CDR2 SMNVEV (reference sequence). The V and J ends lost 2 bases and 4 bases respectively, with 21 bases between them. CDR3 length equals 17 residues. CDR3 nucleotides: TGTGCCAGCAGTTTACGAGTTCGGGAATCGGGTTCGTACGAGCAGTACTTC. Translated, it gives CASSLRVRESGSYEQYF.

The table lists this clonotype with many counts. This rearrangement joins TRBV28 to TRBJ2-3, with D unresolved. Germline V gives CDR1 MDHEN, CDR2 SYDVKM. This CDR3 region has 11 residues. Between the trimmed V and J ends, which lost 6 bases and 7 bases, there was a span of 8 bases. CDR3 residues: CASSARNTQYF. CDR3 nucleotide sequence: TGTGCCAGCAGCGCAAGGAATACGCAGTATTTT.

This clonotype was seen a few times. The genes are TRBV10-3 and TRBJ2-3; 14 nucleotides agree with TRBD2. The germline V gene has CDR1 ENHRY and CDR2 SYGVKD. Trimming took 6 bases from V and 1 from J; bases not matched to a gene: 0. The length of the CDR3 is 15 residues. The CDR3 loop reads CAIRGLAGGTDTQYF. In nucleotides, the CDR3 is TGTGCCATCAGGGGACTAGCGGGAGGCACAGATACGCAGTATTTT.

This clonotype has a handful of counts. The chain couples TRBV7-2 to TRBJ2-3, with D perhaps matching TRBD2 (6 bases). The CDR3 is 14 amino acids. The germline V and J ends were trimmed by 5 bases and 6 bases, with 15 bases remaining between them. Germline V lookup: CDR1 SGHTA, CDR2 FQGNSA. CDR3 sequence reads: CASSRAPAGDTQYF. CDR3 nucleotides: TGTGCCAGCAGCCGAGCCCCCGCGGGGGATACGCAGTATTTT. Complete variable domain (other parts from reference TRBV7-2 and TRBJ2-3): GAGVSQSPSNKVTEKGKDVELRCDPISGHTALYWYRQSLGQGLEFLIYFQGNSAPDKSGLPSDRFSAERTGGSVSTLTIQRTQQEDSAVYLCASSRAPAGDTQYFGPGTRLTVL.

This clonotype was recorded a few times. The chain combines TRBV28 with TRBJ2-7; D might be TRBD1 (7 bases). CDR1 is MDHEN, CDR2 SYDVKM, per germline. The CDR3 covers 12 residues. Trimming took 9 bases from V and 2 from J, leaving 11 bases between them. The CDR3 reads CASGGTAYEQYF. CDR3 nucleotide sequence: TGTGCCAGTGGCGGGACAGCCTACGAGCAGTACTTC.

This clonotype was picked up many times. The chain joins TRBV11-2 to TRBJ2-1, with TRBD2 identical over 9 bases. CDR3 length equals 16 residues. Germline V gene data show CDR1 as SGHAT and CDR2 as FQNNGV. V trimming: 1 base; J trimming: 2 bases; junction bases outside the gene matches: 3. CDR3 nucleotide sequence: TGTGCCAGCAGCTTAGCCGGCGGGAGGGCCTACAATGAGCAGTTCTTC. Amino acids: CASSLAGGRAYNEQFF.

This clonotype was picked up many times. J is TRBJ2-7 and V is TRBV19, with 10 bases matching TRBD1. The CDR3 is 15 amino acids. In germline, CDR1 is LNHDA, CDR2 SQIVND (reference sequence). The trim removed 6 bases at V and 3 bases at J, leaving 8 bases unmatched. The CDR3 is CASRFGTGEYYEQYF. The CDR3 DNA reads as TGTGCCAGTAGGTTCGGGACAGGGGAATACTACGAGCAGTACTTC.

This clonotype has at least ten counts. The chain couples TRBV12-3 or TRBV12-4 to TRBJ1-1, with D possibly matching TRBD1 (5 bases). The V end was cut by 2 bases, the J end by 3 bases, with 10 bases between. CDR3 length equals 14 residues. CDR3 protein: CASSLRGEDTEAFF. DNA for the CDR3: TGTGCCAGCAGTTTAAGAGGGGAGGACACTGAAGCTTTCTTT.

At least ten counts were recorded for this clonotype. V and J are TRBV12-3 or TRBV12-4 and TRBJ2-1; 8 bases align to TRBD1. The V gene end was trimmed by 5 bases and the J gene end by 0 bases; junction bases not matched to a gene: 9. This CDR3 contains 17 residues. For the CDR3, the DNA is TGTGCCAGCAGTAGACAGGGGCCCCTCCCCTCCTACAATGAGCAGTTCTTC. Translated: CASSRQGPLPSYNEQFF.

In its sample, this clonotype was seen a few times. V gene TRBV19 combines with J gene TRBJ1-4; TRBD1 aligns across 10 bases. J was trimmed by 6 bases and V by 4 bases; bases with no gene match: 5. The CDR3 extends over 15 amino acids. The germline V gene encodes CDR1 LNHDA and CDR2 SQIVND (reference sequence). CDR3 amino acids: CASSNSGQGYEKLFF. CDR3 nucleotide sequence: TGTGCCAGTAGTAACTCGGGACAGGGGTATGAAAAACTGTTTTTT.

This clonotype showed up many times. J is TRBJ1-1 and V is TRBV12-3 or TRBV12-4; 8 positions match TRBD1. The trim removed 5 bases at V and 3 bases at J, leaving 8 bases unmatched. The CDR3 spans 15 residues. CDR3 in amino acids: CASSPGGGFDTEAFF. Here the CDR3 DNA reads TGTGCCAGCAGTCCAGGGGGCGGCTTTGACACTGAAGCTTTCTTT.

Here the CDR3 reads CASSQGRLGQNQETQYF. The CDR3 DNA follows: TGTGCCAGCAGCCAAGGTCGCTTGGGACAGAACCAAGAGACCCAGTACTTC. The rearrangement uses TRBV3-1 and TRBJ2-5; TRBD1 aligns across 7 bases. CDR1 is LGHDT and CDR2 is YNNKEL in the germline V gene (reference sequence). V gave up 1 base and J gave up 0 bases; unmatched junction bases: 8. CDR3 length equals 17 residues.

This clonotype was counted many times. The V and J genes are TRBV3-1 and TRBJ1-1; TRBD1 might be the D (5 bases). Germline CDR1 and CDR2: LGHDT and YNNKEL (reference sequence). The CDR3 is 15 residues long. V was trimmed by 1 base and J by 3 bases, leaving 12 bases between them. In nucleotides, the CDR3 is TGTGCCAGCAGCCAAGTAGGGGCAAGCTACACTGAAGCTTTCTTT. Translating it yields CASSQVGASYTEAFF.

This chain joins TRBV9 and TRBJ2-3; D gene unclear. Germline values: CDR1 SGDLS, CDR2 YYNGEE. The ends were cut back, 0 bases at V and 6 bases at J, with 11 bases in the middle. The CDR3 loop spans 14 amino acids. CDR3 sequence (DNA): TGTGCCAGCAGCGTAGAGCATAGCCGCGATACGCAGTATTTT. Residues: CASSVEHSRDTQYF.

V gene TRBV28 combines with J gene TRBJ2-1, with 7 bases aligning to TRBD2. The junction had 7 bases not matched to a gene; V was cut back by 6 bases and J by 2 bases. The V gene's germline CDR1 is MDHEN and CDR2 SYDVKM. CDR3 length: 15 residues. The CDR3 DNA sequence: TGTGCCAGCAGCACCCCGGCGGGGGCCTACAATGAGCAGTTCTTC. Translated: CASSTPAGAYNEQFF. Supplemented by reference TRBV28 and TRBJ2-1, the full variable domain reads DVKVTQSSRYLVKRTGEKVFLECVQDMDHENMFWYRQDPGLGLRLIYFSYDVKMKEKGDIPEGYSVSREKKERFSLILESASTNQTSMYLCASSTPAGAYNEQFFGPGTRLTVL.

On this clonotype itself: This likely came from a read error, as a far larger clone is one base away. The CDR3 ends on some other residue instead of the conserved phenylalanine or tryptophan, so this is likely a read error. This sequence joins TRBV11-2 and TRBJ2-3; 8 positions agree with TRBD1. CDR3 length: 14 amino acids. Trimming removed 5 bases from V and 5 bases from J; junction bases left unmatched: 6. Germline V gene data show CDR1 as SGHAT and CDR2 as FQNNGV. The CDR3 nucleotides read TGTGCCAGCAGCCAGGGACAGGTTGGAGATACGCAGTATTGT. It specifies CASSQGQVGDTQYC.

This chain uses TRBV14 with TRBJ1-2, with D tentatively TRBD1 (6 bases). The germline V and J ends were trimmed by 0 bases and 4 bases, with 12 bases remaining between them. Looked up from germline, CDR1 is SGHDN and CDR2 is FVKESK. The CDR3 runs 15 residues. The CDR3 DNA follows: TGTGCCAGCAGCCAAGATTGGGCAGGGGCCTATGGCTACACCTTC. Amino acids: CASSQDWAGAYGYTF.

This chain uses TRBV20-1 with TRBJ2-5; 7 nucleotides agree with TRBD1. CDR3 length equals 12 residues. V gave up 6 bases and J gave up 3 bases; unmatched junction bases: 4. Per the germline V gene, CDR1 is DFQATT and CDR2 is SNEGSKA (reference sequence). For the CDR3, the DNA is TGCAGTGCCTCCGGACAGGAAGAGACCCAGTACTTC. Protein: CSASGQEETQYF.

The rearrangement uses TRBV4-1 and TRBJ2-7; D possibly corresponds to TRBD2 (6 bases). The CDR3 consists of 14 residues. The ends were cut back, 1 base at V and 4 bases at J, with 11 bases in the middle. Germline V gene lookup returns CDR1 MGHRA and CDR2 YSYEKL. CDR3: CASSQGRERYEQYF. The CDR3 DNA sequence: TGCGCCAGCAGCCAAGGGCGGGAAAGGTACGAGCAGTACTTC.

This chain joins TRBV7-8 and TRBJ2-7; D possibly corresponds to TRBD2 (5 bases). Germline V gene data show CDR1 as SGHVS and CDR2 as FQNEAQ. The CDR3 is 16 amino acids. The V gene lost 2 bases and the J gene lost 0 bases, with 14 bases spanning the gap. CDR3 in amino acids: CASSLTRPGFSYEQYF. Here the CDR3 DNA reads TGTGCCAGCAGCTTAACCCGCCCGGGGTTCTCCTACGAGCAGTACTTC.

This clonotype was recorded many times. The CDR3 bases are TGTGCCAGCAGCTCAGGGGCCCGCGGACTCCACGAGCAGTACTTC. This encodes CASSSGARGLHEQYF. The V and J genes are TRBV11-2 and TRBJ2-7; D possibly corresponds to TRBD1 (6 bases). The V gene lost 4 bases and the J gene lost 5 bases, with 18 bases spanning the gap. Looked up from germline, CDR1 is SGHAT and CDR2 is FQNNGV. The CDR3 length is 15 residues.

At least ten counts were recorded for this clonotype. The chain combines TRBV10-3 with TRBJ2-2; 9 bases match TRBD1. The trim removed 3 bases at V and 4 bases at J, leaving 6 bases unmatched. Looked up from germline, CDR1 is ENHRY and CDR2 is SYGVKD. The CDR3 spans 16 residues. CDR3 amino acids: CAISDPDRGGTGELFF. The CDR3 coding sequence is TGTGCCATCAGTGACCCGGACAGGGGAGGCACCGGGGAGCTGTTTTTT.

This clonotype showed up many times. The J gene is TRBJ2-1, the V gene TRBV11-2; 13 nucleotides align to TRBD2. The CDR3 consists of 18 residues. The trim removed 0 bases at V and 15 bases at J, leaving 17 bases unmatched. Germline V CDR1 and CDR2: SGHAT, FQNNGV. The CDR3 spells CASSLDVSTGTSGILPFF. The CDR3 bases are TGTGCCAGCAGCTTAGACGTATCTACCGGGACTAGCGGGATTTTACCGTTCTTC.

This clonotype was counted only a few times. The chain employs TRBV3-1 and TRBJ2-1; D remains ambiguous. The CDR3 runs to 12 residues. With 5 bases removed from V and 5 bases from J, the gap between germline ends came to 7 bases. From germline, CDR1 is LGHDT and CDR2 YNNKEL (reference sequence). Here the CDR3 reads CASSEQDNEQFF. The DNA for the CDR3 is TGTGCCAGCAGCGAACAAGACAATGAGCAGTTCTTC.